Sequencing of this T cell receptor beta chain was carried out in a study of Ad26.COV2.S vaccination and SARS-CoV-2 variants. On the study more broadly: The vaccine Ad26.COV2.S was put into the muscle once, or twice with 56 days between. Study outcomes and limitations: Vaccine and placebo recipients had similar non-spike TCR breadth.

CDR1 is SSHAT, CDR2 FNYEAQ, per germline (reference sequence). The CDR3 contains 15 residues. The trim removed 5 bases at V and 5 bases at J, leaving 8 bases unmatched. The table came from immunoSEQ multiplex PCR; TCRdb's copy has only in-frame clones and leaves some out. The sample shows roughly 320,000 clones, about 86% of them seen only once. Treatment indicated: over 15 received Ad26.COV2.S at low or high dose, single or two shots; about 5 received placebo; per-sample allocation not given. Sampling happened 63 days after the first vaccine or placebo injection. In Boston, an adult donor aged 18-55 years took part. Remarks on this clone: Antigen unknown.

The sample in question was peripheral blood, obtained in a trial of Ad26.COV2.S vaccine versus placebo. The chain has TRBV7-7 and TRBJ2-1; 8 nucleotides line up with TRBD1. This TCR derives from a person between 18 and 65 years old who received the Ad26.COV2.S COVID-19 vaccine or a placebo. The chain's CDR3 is CASSPGQGRNNEQFF. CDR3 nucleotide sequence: TGTGCCAGCAGCCCTGGACAGGGTCGGAACAATGAGCAGTTCTTC.